Listed below are T cell receptor beta chains from one sample, sequenced in a study of shared clonotypes between healthy human individuals. Here immunoSEQ multiplex PCR was the method, and the copy in TCRdb shows in-frame clones only, minus some. The table includes roughly 890,000 clones, 80% to 95% detected once. The sample was naive CD8+ T cells sorted from blood. The receptors derive from a man under 40 in good health. Each CDR3 is given with its conserved first and last residue. The order of the fields is clone size, CDR3 length, V gene, D gene, J gene, CDR3 DNA, CDR3 protein. The D gene is left open where the match is weak. Size is omitted from some rows. Given values are once, few, many or a class for expanded clones.

NA	16	TRBV7-6	NA	TRBJ2-1	TGTGCCAGCAGCACGACAAGCGATCTCAGTCGGGATGAGCAGTTCTTC	CASSTTSDLSRDEQFF
NA	15	TRBV30	TRBD2	TRBJ2-1	TGTGCCTGGAGTGCCACCGGACTAGGGGACAATGAGCAGTTCTTC	CAWSATGLGDNEQFF
NA	14	TRBV7-8	TRBD2	TRBJ2-1	TGTGCCAGCAGCTTAAGACTAGCCTCTAGGGAGCAGTTCTTC	CASSLRLASREQFF
NA	14	TRBV7-2	NA	TRBJ1-3	TGTGCCAGCAGCCTAGGGGTTTCTGGAAACACCATATATTTT	CASSLGVSGNTIYF
NA	15	TRBV12-2	NA	TRBJ1-2	TGTGCAAGTCGTTTTCCCCTGGGACAGTTCTATGGCTACACCTTC	CASRFPLGQFYGYTF
once	18	TRBV18	TRBD2	TRBJ2-2	TGTGCCAGCTCACCAGAATCTAGCGGGAGTTCGTACACCGGGGAGCTGTTTTTT	CASSPESSGSSYTGELFF
once	15	TRBV6-1	TRBD1	TRBJ2-7	TGTGCCAGCAGTGCCCCGGGACAGGGCACCTACGAGCAGTACTTC	CASSAPGQGTYEQYF
few	15	TRBV28	TRBD1	TRBJ2-1	TGTGCCAGCAGTTGGGGACAGGCAACCTACAATGAGCAGTTCTTC	CASSWGQATYNEQFF
NA	13	TRBV6-6	NA	TRBJ1-1	TGTGCCAGCAGTCCTCCGGAGGGCACTGAAGCTTTCTTT	CASSPPEGTEAFF
NA	14	TRBV7-9	TRBD2	TRBJ2-7	TGTGCCAGCAGCGGGCGGGAGTCTGGATACGAGCAGTACTTC	CASSGRESGYEQYF
many	16	TRBV9	TRBD2	TRBJ2-7	TGTGCCAGCAGCGCCGAAATAGCGGGAGGGCCGGTCGAGCAGTACTTC	CASSAEIAGGPVEQYF
once	19	TRBV13	TRBD2	TRBJ2-3	TGTGCCAGCAGCAGTCACTGGGGTAAGGCGGGAGCTAGCACAGATACGCAGTATTTT	CASSSHWGKAGASTDTQYF
once	18	TRBV19	NA	TRBJ2-2	TGTGCCAGTAGTAGGGGGAGCGTAGTGACCACGAACACCGGGGAGCTGTTTTTT	CASSRGSVVTTNTGELFF
NA	17	TRBV2	TRBD2	TRBJ2-3	TGTGCCAGCAGGGTTGGTTCAAGCGGGAGGGCAACAGATACGCAGTATTTT	CASRVGSSGRATDTQYF
NA	15	TRBV7-6	TRBD1	TRBJ2-7	TGTGCCAGCAGCTTAGCCGAGACAGGGGCCTACGAGCAGTACTTC	CASSLAETGAYEQYF
NA	13	TRBV4-1	TRBD1	TRBJ2-7	TGCGCCAGCAGTGAACAGGGGGTCGGGGAGCAGTACTTC	CASSEQGVGEQYF
NA	18	TRBV27	TRBD2	TRBJ2-1	TGTGCCAGCAGAGCGGGGACTAGCGGGAGGGATACCTACAATGAGCAGTTCTTC	CASRAGTSGRDTYNEQFF
NA	16	TRBV27	TRBD2	TRBJ2-1	TGTGCCAGCAGTGCCGGACTAGCGGGGACCTACAATGAGCAGTTCTTC	CASSAGLAGTYNEQFF
NA	14	TRBV14	NA	TRBJ1-3	TGTGCCAGCAGCCAAGAACGGCTTGGAAACACCATATATTTT	CASSQERLGNTIYF
NA	18	TRBV4-3	TRBD2	TRBJ2-3	TGCGCCAGCAGCCGGAACCAAATAGCGGGAGGGCCCGCAGATACGCAGTATTTT	CASSRNQIAGGPADTQYF
NA	16	TRBV6-6	NA	TRBJ1-3	TGTGCCAGCAGTTACGGGCGGGGGGCTCCTGGAAACACCATATATTTT	CASSYGRGAPGNTIYF
NA	13	TRBV7-2	NA	TRBJ2-7	TGTGCCAGCAGCTTAGGGCGGGCCTACGAGCAGTACTTC	CASSLGRAYEQYF
NA	14	TRBV29-1	TRBD1	TRBJ2-2	TGCAGCGTTGTTGGACAGGCCAACACCGGGGAGCTGTTTTTT	CSVVGQANTGELFF
NA	16	TRBV5-4	TRBD2	TRBJ2-1	TGTGCCAGCAGCTTTGGTTTGGACACGGCGGGGGATGAGCAGTTCTTC	CASSFGLDTAGDEQFF
NA	14	TRBV19	TRBD1	TRBJ2-1	TGTGCCAGTAGTACCGGGACAGACTACAATGAGCAGTTCTTC	CASSTGTDYNEQFF
NA	13	TRBV27	NA	TRBJ2-7	TGTGCCAGCAGTTTTATATCCCCCTACGAGCAGTACTTC	CASSFISPYEQYF
NA	15	TRBV19	TRBD1	TRBJ2-1	TGTGCCAGTAGGCGGACAGGCCTATCCTACAATGAGCAGTTCTTC	CASRRTGLSYNEQFF
NA	15	TRBV9	TRBD2	TRBJ2-2	TGTGCCAGCAGCGGTAGCGGGAGAGACACCGGGGAGCTGTTTTTT	CASSGSGRDTGELFF
NA	15	TRBV4-1	NA	TRBJ1-4	TGCGCCAGCAGCCAAGGGACACTTGCAAATGAAAAACTGTTTTTT	CASSQGTLANEKLFF
NA	15	TRBV7-9	NA	TRBJ2-2	TGTGCCAGCAGCTTGTTAGAGGGACTCACCGGGGAGCTGTTTTTT	CASSLLEGLTGELFF
NA	15	TRBV9	NA	TRBJ2-1	TGTGCCAGCAGCGTAGAAGGGGTAGGGCTCCGCGAGCAGTTCTTC	CASSVEGVGLREQFF
NA	16	TRBV28	TRBD1	TRBJ1-5	TGTGCCAGCAGGCGAGCCGGGACAGGAGTCCATCAGCCCCAGCATTTT	CASRRAGTGVHQPQHF
NA	13	TRBV6-1	NA	TRBJ2-1	TGTGCCAGCAGTGACGGCCAGTACAATGAGCAGTTCTTC	CASSDGQYNEQFF
NA	18	TRBV5-6	TRBD2	TRBJ2-1	TGTGCCAGCAGCTTGGCGGAATTTAGGACTAGCATAGTGTTGGGGCAGTTCTTC	CASSLAEFRTSIVLGQFF
NA	13	TRBV7-2	TRBD1	TRBJ1-1	TGTGCCAGCAGCCGCGGACAGGGGACTGAAGCTTTCTTT	CASSRGQGTEAFF
NA	12	TRBV6-5	NA	TRBJ1-3	TGTGCCAGCGGGTACTCTGGAAACACCATATATTTT	CASGYSGNTIYF
NA	15	TRBV21-1	NA	TRBJ2-5	TGTGCCAGCAGCAAAATTTGGGGACCTCAAGAGACCCAGTACTTC	CASSKIWGPQETQYF
NA	14	TRBV27	NA	TRBJ2-7	TGTGCCAGCAGTTTCTCCCAACACTCCTACGAGCAGTACTTC	CASSFSQHSYEQYF
NA	14	TRBV7-9	TRBD1	TRBJ2-7	TGTGCCAGCAGCTTGACAGGGGGCTGGGGGGAGCAGTACTTC	CASSLTGGWGEQYF
NA	15	TRBV27	NA	TRBJ2-7	TGTGCCAGCAGTTTAGGTTCCGGGGTTCACTACGAGCAGTACTTC	CASSLGSGVHYEQYF